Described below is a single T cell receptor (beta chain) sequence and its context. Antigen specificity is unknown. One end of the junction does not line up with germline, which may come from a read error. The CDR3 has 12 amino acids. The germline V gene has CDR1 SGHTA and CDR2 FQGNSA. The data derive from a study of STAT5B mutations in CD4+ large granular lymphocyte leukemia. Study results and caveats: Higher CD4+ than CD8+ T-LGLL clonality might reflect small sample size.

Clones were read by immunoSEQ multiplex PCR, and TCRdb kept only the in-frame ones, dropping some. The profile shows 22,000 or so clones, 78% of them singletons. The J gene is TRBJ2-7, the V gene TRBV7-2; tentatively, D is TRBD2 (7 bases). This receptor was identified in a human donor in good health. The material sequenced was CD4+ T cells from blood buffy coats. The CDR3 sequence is CASSSVWGGRDF. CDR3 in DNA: TGTGCCAGCAGCTCCGTTTGGGGGGGCCGGGACTTC. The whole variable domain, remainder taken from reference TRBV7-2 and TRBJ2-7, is GAGVSQSPSNKVTEKGKDVELRCDPISGHTALYWYRQSLGQGLEFLIYFQGNSAPDKSGLPSDRFSAERTGGSVSTLTIQRTQQEDSAVYLCASSSVWGGRDFGPGTRLTVT.